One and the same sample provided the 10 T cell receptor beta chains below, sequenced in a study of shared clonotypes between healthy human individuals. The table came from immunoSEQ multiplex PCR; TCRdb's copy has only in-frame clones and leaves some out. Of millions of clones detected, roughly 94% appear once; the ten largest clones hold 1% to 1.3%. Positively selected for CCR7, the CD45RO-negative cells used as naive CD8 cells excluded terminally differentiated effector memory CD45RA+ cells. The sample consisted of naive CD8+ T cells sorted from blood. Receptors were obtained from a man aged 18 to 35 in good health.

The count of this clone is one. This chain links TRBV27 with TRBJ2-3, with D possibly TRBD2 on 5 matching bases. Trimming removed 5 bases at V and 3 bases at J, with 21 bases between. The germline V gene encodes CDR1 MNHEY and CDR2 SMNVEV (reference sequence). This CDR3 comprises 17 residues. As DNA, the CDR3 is TGTGCCAGCAGTAATATCGCCCCCGGGGAAGGGACAGATACGCAGTATTTT. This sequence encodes CASSNIAPGEGTDTQYF.

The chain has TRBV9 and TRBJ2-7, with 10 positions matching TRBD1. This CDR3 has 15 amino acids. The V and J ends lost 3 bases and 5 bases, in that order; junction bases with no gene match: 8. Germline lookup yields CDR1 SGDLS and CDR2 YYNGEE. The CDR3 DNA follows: TGTGCCAGCAGCGCCCTGACAGGGGGCGGGGACGAGCAGTACTTC. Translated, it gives CASSALTGGGDEQYF.

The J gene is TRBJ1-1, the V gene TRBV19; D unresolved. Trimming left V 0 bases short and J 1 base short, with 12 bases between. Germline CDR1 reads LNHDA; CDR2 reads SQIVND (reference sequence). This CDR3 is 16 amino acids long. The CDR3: CASSIDARRQNTEAFF. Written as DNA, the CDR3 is TGTGCCAGTAGTATAGATGCCCGACGGCAGAACACTGAAGCTTTCTTT.

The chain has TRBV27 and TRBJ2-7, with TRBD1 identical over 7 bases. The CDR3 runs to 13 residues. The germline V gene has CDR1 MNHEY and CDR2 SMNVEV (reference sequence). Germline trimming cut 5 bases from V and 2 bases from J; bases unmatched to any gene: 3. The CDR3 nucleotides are TGTGCCAGCAGTACGGGACAGCCCTACGAGCAGTACTTC. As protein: CASSTGQPYEQYF.

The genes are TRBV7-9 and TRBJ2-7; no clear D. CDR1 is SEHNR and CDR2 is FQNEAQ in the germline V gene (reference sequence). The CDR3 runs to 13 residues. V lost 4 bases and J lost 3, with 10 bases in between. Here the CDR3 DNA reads TGTGCCAGCAGCTCCCCCGACAACTACGAGCAGTACTTC. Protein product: CASSSPDNYEQYF.

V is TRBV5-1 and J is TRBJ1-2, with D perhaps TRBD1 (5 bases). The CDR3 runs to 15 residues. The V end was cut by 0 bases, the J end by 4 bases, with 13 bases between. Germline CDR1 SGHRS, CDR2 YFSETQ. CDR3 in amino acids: CASSLEGASGYGYTF. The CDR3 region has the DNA TGCGCCAGCAGCTTGGAAGGGGCGAGTGGCTATGGCTACACCTTC.

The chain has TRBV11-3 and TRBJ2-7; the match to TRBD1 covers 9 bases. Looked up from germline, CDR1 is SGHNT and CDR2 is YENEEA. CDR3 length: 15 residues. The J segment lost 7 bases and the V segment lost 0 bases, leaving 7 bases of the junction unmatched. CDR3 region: CASSLEGTGRTEQYF. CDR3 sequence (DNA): TGTGCCAGCAGCTTAGAGGGGACAGGGCGGACGGAGCAGTACTTC.

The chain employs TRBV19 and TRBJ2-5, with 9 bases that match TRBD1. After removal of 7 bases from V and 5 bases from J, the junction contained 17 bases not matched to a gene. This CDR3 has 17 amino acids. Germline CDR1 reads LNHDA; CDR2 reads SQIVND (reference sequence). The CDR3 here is CASTHRDRVPEGETQYF. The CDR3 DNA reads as TGTGCCAGTACCCACCGGGACAGGGTCCCCGAAGGGGAGACCCAGTACTTC.

The CDR3 sequence is CASSWTGGDEQYF. The CDR3, as DNA: TGTGCCAGCAGCTGGACAGGGGGCGACGAGCAGTACTTC. The chain is built from TRBV13 and TRBJ2-7; TRBD1 matches 11 bases. The CDR3 consists of 13 residues. With V trimmed by 4 bases and J by 5 bases, 1 base remained unmatched. From germline, CDR1 is PRHDT and CDR2 FYEKMQ (reference sequence).

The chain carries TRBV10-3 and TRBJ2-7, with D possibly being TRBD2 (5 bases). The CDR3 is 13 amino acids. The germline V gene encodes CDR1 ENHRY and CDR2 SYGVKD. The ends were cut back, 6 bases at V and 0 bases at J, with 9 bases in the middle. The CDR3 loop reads CAISLANSYEQYF. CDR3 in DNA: TGTGCCATCAGCTTAGCGAACTCCTACGAGCAGTACTTC.